One and the same sample provided the 23 T cell receptor beta chains below, sequenced in a study of T cell responses to AZD1222 COVID-19 vaccine. Method: immunoSEQ multiplex PCR; TCRdb's copy keeps in-frame clones and lacks some. The profile shows 150,000 to 250,000 clones, approximately 93% of them singletons. The source was peripheral blood, collected 28 days after the second AZD1222 dose. The receptors come from an adult who received the AZD1222 COVID-19 vaccine.

In its sample, this clone was seen a few times. The chain has TRBV6-5 and TRBJ1-1; D might be TRBD1 (6 bases). Germline V CDR1 and CDR2: MNHEY, SVGAGI. There are 13 residues in the CDR3. Trimming left V 4 bases short and J 1 base short, with 7 bases between. The CDR3 loop is CASSSGENTEAFF. CDR3 DNA sequence: TGTGCCAGCAGTTCAGGGGAGAACACTGAAGCTTTCTTT.

This clone has a single count. The rearrangement joins TRBV6-5 to TRBJ2-7; no definite D call. Germline lookup yields CDR1 MNHEY and CDR2 SVGAGI. The CDR3 extends over 13 amino acids. Trimming removed 6 bases at V and 2 bases at J, with 11 bases between. The CDR3 sequence: CASRGRSAYEQYF. The CDR3 nucleotides are TGTGCCAGCAGGGGCAGGTCTGCCTACGAGCAGTACTTC.

The CDR3 spells CASSEQGRTYEQYF. The CDR3 bases are TGTGCCAGCAGTGAACAAGGTCGTACCTACGAGCAGTACTTC. The chain is built from TRBV2 and TRBJ2-7; unclear D gene. The V and J ends lost 2 bases and 2 bases respectively, with 10 bases between them. Germline assignment: CDR1 SNHLY and CDR2 FYNNEI. This CDR3 has 14 residues. The whole variable domain, remainder taken from reference TRBV2 and TRBJ2-7, is EPEVTQTPSHQVTQMGQEVILRCVPISNHLYFYWYRQILGQKVEFLVSFYNNEISEKSEIFDDQFSVERPDGSNFTLKIRSTKLEDSAMYFCASSEQGRTYEQYFGPGTRLTVT.

The J gene is TRBJ2-4, the V gene TRBV11-3; possibly TRBD1 or TRBD2 for D (5 bases each). Germline CDR1 and CDR2: SGHNT and YENEEA. This CDR3 region has 14 residues. Deletions cut 4 bases from V and 6 bases from J, with 13 bases between. In DNA, the CDR3 is TGTGCCAGCAGCTCAGGGACCTCAACAAACATTCAGTACTTC. This codes for CASSSGTSTNIQYF.

This chain joins TRBV7-2 and TRBJ1-3; weak D call: TRBD1 (6 bases). The CDR3 has 16 amino acids. Germline V lookup: CDR1 SGHTA, CDR2 FQGNSA. The V end lost 4 bases, the J end lost 0 bases, and 13 bases lay between the germline ends. As DNA, the CDR3 is TGTGCCAGCAGCTACCCAGGGGCCAACTCTGGAAACACCATATATTTT. Residues: CASSYPGANSGNTIYF.

The chain couples TRBV10-3 to TRBJ2-5; D ambiguous. V was cut by 4 bases and J by 2 bases, with 8 bases left in between. This CDR3 comprises 13 residues. Per germline, CDR1 ENHRY and CDR2 SYGVKD. The CDR3 sequence is CAISVPNQETQYF. CDR3 nucleotide sequence: TGTGCCATCAGTGTGCCCAATCAAGAGACCCAGTACTTC.

The J gene is TRBJ1-1, the V gene TRBV7-2, with 9 bases aligning to TRBD1. The CDR3 contains 14 residues. Germline CDR1 and CDR2: SGHTA and FQGNSA. After removal of 3 bases from V and 5 bases from J, the junction contained 4 bases not matched to a gene. The CDR3 here is CASSFPTGGTEAFF. Written as DNA, the CDR3 is TGTGCCAGCAGCTTCCCGACAGGGGGGACTGAAGCTTTCTTT.

This clone has a single count. The V and J genes are TRBV21-1 and TRBJ1-6. TRBV21-1 is reported as a pseudogene. This CDR3 comprises 19 residues. The CDR3 reads CASSTLLRDPRLNNSPLHF. The CDR3 DNA is TGTGCCAGCAGCACACTACTTCGTGATCCCAGGTTAAATAATTCACCCCTCCACTTT.

V usage is TRBV7-2 and J usage is TRBJ1-6; the D is unclear. CDR3 size: 13 residues. V gave up 5 bases and J gave up 5 bases, with 7 bases separating them. Germline-derived CDR1 and CDR2 are SGHTA and FQGNSA. As DNA, the CDR3 is TGTGCCAGCAGCCAGCGGGATAATTCACCCCTCCACTTT. The encoded protein is CASSQRDNSPLHF.

The chain combines TRBV5-1 with TRBJ1-6, with D unclear. In germline, CDR1 is SGHRS, CDR2 YFSETQ. This CDR3 contains 15 residues. The germline V and J ends were trimmed by 0 bases and 7 bases, with 11 bases remaining between them. CDR3 region: CASSLAQAFNSPLHF. DNA of the CDR3: TGCGCCAGCAGCTTGGCCCAGGCTTTCAATTCACCCCTCCACTTT.

The J gene is TRBJ2-1, the V gene TRBV28; TRBD1 is a possible D gene (5 bases). Germline CDR1 MDHEN, CDR2 SYDVKM. V dropped 6 bases and J dropped 9 bases, with 15 bases sitting between them. This CDR3 is 13 amino acids long. The DNA of the CDR3 is TGTGCCAGCAGCCGACAGCCGTTTAGTGAGCAGTTCTTC. As protein: CASSRQPFSEQFF.

The J gene is TRBJ2-7, the V gene TRBV19; TRBD1 agrees at 8 bases. CDR1 is LNHDA and CDR2 is SQIVND in the germline V gene (reference sequence). This CDR3 has 12 amino acids. V lost 9 bases, J lost 3 bases, and 4 bases stayed unmatched. Written as DNA, the CDR3 is TGTGCCAGCCGGGACAGGCTCTACGAGCAGTACTTC. Protein: CASRDRLYEQYF.

This clone has only one observation. The chain uses TRBV3-1 (or the pseudogene TRBV3-2) and TRBJ2-7, with TRBD1 matching over 8 bases. The V gene's germline CDR1 is LGHDT and CDR2 YNNKEL (reference sequence). Trimming took 4 bases from V and 5 from J; bases not matched to a gene: 13. CDR3 size: 16 residues. In DNA form, the CDR3 reads TGTGCCAGCAGCCTAAGAGGACAGGGTTTGAGCCACGAGCAGTACTTC. Translation: CASSLRGQGLSHEQYF.

The V and J genes are TRBV6-5 and TRBJ1-2; no clear D gene. V was shortened by 0 bases and J by 6 bases, with 11 bases between the two germline ends. Germline CDR1 reads MNHEY; CDR2 reads SVGAGI. The CDR3 consists of 14 residues. The CDR3 loop is CASSYSRGRDGYTF. The CDR3 DNA sequence: TGTGCCAGCAGTTACTCGAGAGGGAGGGATGGCTACACCTTC.

This sequence joins TRBV6-4 and TRBJ2-1; TRBD2 is a possible D gene (5 bases). Germline assignment: CDR1 MRHNA and CDR2 SNTAGT. The CDR3 contains 16 residues. Trimming removed 0 bases at V and 8 bases at J, with 17 bases between. The CDR3 bases are TGTGCCAGCAGTGACTCGGAGGTCTTGCTCGTCGATGAGCAGTTCTTC. This gives the protein CASSDSEVLLVDEQFF.

This clone was seen a single time. V gene TRBV4-1 combines with J gene TRBJ1-4; 7 nucleotides align to TRBD1. The V gene's germline CDR1 is MGHRA and CDR2 YSYEKL. CDR3 size: 16 residues. V lost 3 bases to trimming and J lost 5 bases; unmatched junction nucleotides: 9. The CDR3 sequence is CASSQDPGQRNEKLFF. The CDR3 DNA sequence: TGCGCCAGCAGCCAGGATCCGGGACAGAGAAATGAAAAACTGTTTTTT.

The chain couples TRBV11-2 to TRBJ2-7; D is perhaps TRBD1 or TRBD2 (5 bases each). The CDR3 covers 19 residues. Per the germline V gene, CDR1 is SGHAT and CDR2 is FQNNGV. V was pared by 3 bases and J by 0 bases, with 24 bases between. The CDR3 loop reads CASSLPIHSRGSSSYEQYF. The CDR3 DNA reads as TGTGCCAGCAGCTTGCCTATCCACTCCCGGGGCTCAAGCTCCTACGAGCAGTACTTC.

The chain recombines TRBV28 with TRBJ1-1; 10 bases align to TRBD1. J lost 3 bases, V lost 6 bases, and 7 bases had no gene match. This CDR3 is 15 amino acids long. Germline V gene sequence: CDR1 MDHEN, CDR2 SYDVKM. The DNA for the CDR3 is TGTGCCAGCAGGTTGTTCGGACAGGGGGACACTGAAGCTTTCTTT. Protein sequence: CASRLFGQGDTEAFF.

The chain has TRBV28 and TRBJ1-5; TRBD1 matches at 9 bases. The ends lost 3 bases at V and 5 bases at J; junction bases unmatched: 2. This CDR3 region has 14 residues. Germline V gene lookup returns CDR1 MDHEN and CDR2 SYDVKM. CDR3 nucleotide sequence: TGTGCCAGCAGTTTGGGGACAGGGTATCAGCCCCAGCATTTT. Translated: CASSLGTGYQPQHF.

The rearrangement links TRBV10-3 to TRBJ2-2; no firm D call. Per the germline V gene, CDR1 is ENHRY and CDR2 is SYGVKD. The CDR3 sequence is 12 residues long. Trimming removed 8 bases at V and 4 bases at J, with 8 bases between. The CDR3: CAIPTSTGELFF. The CDR3 DNA is TGTGCCATCCCCACGTCCACCGGGGAGCTGTTTTTT.

This clone was counted a single time. V and J are TRBV6-5 and TRBJ2-1; 8 nucleotides match TRBD2. The CDR3 spans 16 residues. CDR1 and CDR2 from the germline V gene are MNHEY and SVGAGI. Trimming removed 2 bases from V and 6 bases from J; junction bases left unmatched: 9. The CDR3 nucleotides are TGTGCCAGCAGTTACGCCGCCAGCGGGGGACTCAATGAGCAGTTCTTC. Translation: CASSYAASGGLNEQFF.

The V call is TRBV6-4, the J call TRBJ2-1, with D perhaps TRBD2 (6 bases). Trimming took off 0 bases at V and 5 bases at J, with 20 bases between the two ends. The CDR3 covers 18 residues. Germline V lookup: CDR1 MRHNA, CDR2 SNTAGT. CDR3 loop: CASSDSPYVADANNEQFF. CDR3 coding DNA: TGTGCCAGCAGTGACTCACCCTACGTAGCGGATGCTAACAATGAGCAGTTCTTC.

This clone was detected once. The chain employs TRBV3-1 (or the pseudogene TRBV3-2) and TRBJ1-1, with a tentative D call TRBD1 (5 bases). This CDR3 comprises 15 residues. Between the trimmed V and J ends, which lost 4 bases and 1 base, there was a span of 13 bases. CDR1 is LGHDT, CDR2 YNNKEL, per germline (reference sequence). CDR3 loop: CASSPGPGGNTEAFF. The CDR3 nucleotides are TGTGCCAGCAGCCCCGGACCGGGGGGGAACACTGAAGCTTTCTTT.